This T cell receptor beta chain was recorded in a study of blood T cell repertoires in COVID-19. Background on the study: COVID-19 samples collected from the United States, Italy and Spain covered acute and convalescent phases. In each case, the material was cDNA or gDNA derived from T cells, B-cell-depleted T cells, or PBMCs.

Between the trimmed V and J ends, which lost 2 bases and 6 bases, there was a span of 14 bases. The germline V gene encodes CDR1 LGHDT and CDR2 YNNKEL (reference sequence). The CDR3 sequence is 14 residues long. Original handling: Reference gene primer amplification gave estimated nucleated cell counts. Sequencing was performed with immunoSEQ multiplex PCR; in TCRdb, only in-frame clones are kept and a portion is missing. The V and J calls and clone size are taken from that table; D and trimming were inferred from the DNA. The sample has about 70,000 clones; around 87% are singletons. The specimen sequenced was peripheral blood. V and J are TRBV3-1 (or the pseudogene TRBV3-2) and TRBJ2-7; TRBD1 is a possible D gene (6 bases). The receptor was derived from a woman younger than 35 with acute or convalescent COVID-19. The CDR3 DNA reads as TGTGCCAGCAGCCAACAACAGGGATTGGGCGAGCAGTACTTC. Encoded protein: CASSQQQGLGEQYF.